The sequence of this TCR beta chain was determined in a study of cytomegalovirus exposure and HLA in healthy donors. Across the whole study: The roughly 670 first-cohort repertoires shared a platform with the 120 or so validation repertoires, as reported in a later analysis.

This clone was picked up a small number of times. Measured with immunoSEQ multiplex PCR; TCRdb has only the in-frame clones, and not every one. The data contain roughly 79,000 clones, 90% to 95% of them singletons. The ends lost 9 bases at V and 2 bases at J; junction bases unmatched: 8. The CDR3 runs 15 residues. CDR1 is MNHNS and CDR2 is SASEGT in the germline V gene. The sample comprised PBMCs. The TCR was taken from a man younger than 30 in good health and CMV-seronegative. The rearrangement uses TRBV6-1 and TRBJ2-3, with 10 bases that match TRBD2. The CDR3, as DNA: TGTGCCAGTCACCTAGCGGGGGAACCCACAGATACGCAGTATTTT. Protein: CASHLAGEPTDTQYF.